These 24 T cell receptor beta chains originate from one sample sequenced in a study of blood T cells in healthy people across ages. With a J-beta primer mix and a sample-barcoded 5' primer, a second PCR ran about 7 to 12 cycles. From the 5' RACE reads, TCRdb called clonotypes with MiXCR, one entry per CDR3 protein. The data contain 1.8 million or so distinct CDR3 sequences, roughly two fifths of them singletons. The sequenced sample consisted of blood. All receptors come from a human donor in good health.

In its sample, this clonotype was seen a few times. The V call is TRBV7-2, the J call TRBJ2-3, with 8 bases matching TRBD1. From germline, CDR1 is SGHTA and CDR2 FQGNSA. The CDR3 loop spans 14 amino acids. Trimming cost V 5 bases and J 5 bases; bases outside gene matches: 6. The CDR3 region is CASSPQGAGDTQYF. CDR3 nucleotides: TGTGCCAGCAGCCCCCAGGGGGCGGGAGATACGCAGTATTTT.

This clonotype has ten or more counts. CDR3 sequence: CASSRQGTEAFF. For the CDR3, the DNA is TGTGCCAGCAGCCGACAGGGCACTGAAGCTTTCTTT. The genes are TRBV6-2 or TRBV6-3 and TRBJ1-1; TRBD1 aligns across 7 bases. The J segment lost 4 bases and the V segment lost 6 bases, leaving 2 bases of the junction unmatched. The CDR3 has 12 residues. Germline V lookup: CDR1 MNHEY, CDR2 SVGEGT.

The gene calls are TRBV5-1 and TRBJ1-5; D is ambiguous. Germline loops: CDR1 SGHRS, CDR2 YFSETQ. This CDR3 region has 13 residues. Between the trimmed V and J ends, which lost 0 bases and 3 bases, there was a span of 4 bases. The CDR3 DNA follows: TGCGCCAGCAGCTTGGGAGACAATCAGCCCCAGCATTTT. This translates into CASSLGDNQPQHF.

This CDR3 is CASKFYRNEQYF. The CDR3 coding sequence is TGTGCCAGCAAATTCTATCGGAACGAGCAGTACTTC. The chain couples TRBV3-1 to TRBJ2-4, with D unclear. The J call could be wrong; TRBJ2-7 is a better fit for the DNA end. CDR3 length: 12 amino acids. Germline lookup yields CDR1 LGHDT and CDR2 YNNKEL (reference sequence).

V usage is TRBV4-1 and J usage is TRBJ1-2; D is unclear. V was pared by 5 bases and J by 6 bases, with 22 bases between. The CDR3 covers 16 residues. The germline V gene encodes CDR1 MGHRA and CDR2 YSYEKL. For the CDR3, the DNA is TGCGCCAGCAGCTCGAGGTCGGGCCCTACATTGGATGGCTACACCTTC. Protein product: CASSSRSGPTLDGYTF.

This clonotype was seen a handful of times. V and J are TRBV12-3 or TRBV12-4 and TRBJ2-1; 10 positions agree with TRBD2. The CDR3 contains 15 residues. The V gene end was trimmed by 6 bases and the J gene end by 9 bases; junction bases not matched to a gene: 11. The CDR3 region is CASRPYTSGVGEQFF. The CDR3 nucleotides read TGTGCCAGCAGACCCTACACTAGCGGGGTAGGTGAGCAGTTCTTC.

The chain links TRBV12-3 or TRBV12-4 to TRBJ2-1; 9 positions agree with TRBD2. V gave up 0 bases and J gave up 5 bases; unmatched junction bases: 14. This CDR3 region has 19 residues. CDR3 in DNA: TGTGCCAGCAGTTTAGCGCTCCGCGGGGGGGCCCCCGGCCACAATGAGCAGTTCTTC. As protein: CASSLALRGGAPGHNEQFF.

The sample holds a few counts of this clonotype. This rearrangement joins TRBV20-1 to TRBJ2-4; TRBD1 matches 12 bases. CDR1 is DFQATT, CDR2 SNEGSKA, per germline (reference sequence). The V segment lost 3 bases and the J segment 8 bases; nucleotides outside the gene matches: 8. The CDR3 consists of 15 residues. CDR3 loop: CSASTGTGGKDIQYF. CDR3 sequence (DNA): TGCAGTGCTAGCACCGGGACAGGGGGCAAGGACATTCAGTACTTC.

The sample holds one count of this clonotype. The CDR3 spells CASSQPGTGSSGANVLTF. For the CDR3, the DNA is TGTGCCAGCAGCCAACCCGGGACAGGGAGCTCTGGGGCCAACGTCCTGACTTTC. The V call is TRBV4-2, the J call TRBJ2-6, with 9 bases fitting TRBD1. J lost 0 bases, V lost 2 bases, and 5 bases had no gene match. The CDR3 loop spans 18 amino acids. Germline CDR1 LGHNA, CDR2 YNFKEQ.

J is TRBJ2-5 and V is TRBV7-6, with D maybe TRBD1 (5 bases). Trimming removed 2 bases from V and 1 base from J, with 11 bases in between. The CDR3 is 15 residues long. Germline assignment: CDR1 SGHVS and CDR2 FNYEAQ. The CDR3 region has the DNA TGTGCCAGCAGCTTATTGAGACAGTCCCAAGAGACCCAGTACTTC. Its protein is CASSLLRQSQETQYF.

The chain carries TRBV21-1 and TRBJ1-5; TRBD1, the table's D call, lacks a check against the DNA. TRBV21-1 is marked as a pseudogene. This CDR3 contains 16 residues. CDR3 sequence (DNA): TGTGCCAGCAGCAAAGCGGACAGGGGGCCAAATCAGCCCCAGCATTTT. This translates into CASSKADRGPNQPQHF.

The V call is TRBV7-2, the J call TRBJ2-7, with 7 bases matching TRBD2. The CDR3 consists of 15 residues. With 5 bases clipped from V and 2 bases from J, the junction kept 9 bases outside the gene matches. Germline assignment: CDR1 SGHTA and CDR2 FQGNSA. The CDR3 DNA is TGTGCCAGCAGCCGTCGGCTAGCGGCGACCTACGAGCAGTACTTC. Protein product: CASSRRLAATYEQYF.

In its sample, this clonotype was seen a few times. The chain couples TRBV10-3 to TRBJ2-5, with 7 bases identical to TRBD2. Trimming removed 2 bases from V and 1 base from J; junction bases left unmatched: 7. The germline gives CDR1 ENHRY, CDR2 SYGVKD. This CDR3 spans 16 amino acids. The CDR3 nucleotides read TGTGCCATCAGTGAGCCTGCCAGGGAGGGCCAAGAGACCCAGTACTTC. Amino acid sequence: CAISEPAREGQETQYF.

This rearrangement joins TRBV30 to TRBJ1-1; TRBD1 is a possible D gene (5 bases). CDR1 GTSNPN and CDR2 SVGIG come from the germline V gene (reference sequence). Trimming left V 0 bases short and J 4 bases short, with 12 bases between. This CDR3 has 14 amino acids. The CDR3 bases are TGTGCCTGGAGTGTGCTAGGGGTCGGCACTGAAGCTTTCTTT. Translating gives CAWSVLGVGTEAFF.

This clonotype was observed a few times. The gene calls are TRBV4-2 and TRBJ1-2; a weak D match, TRBD1 (6 bases). This CDR3 has 16 residues. Per the germline V gene, CDR1 is LGHNA and CDR2 is YNFKEQ. Deletions cut 0 bases from V and 3 bases from J, with 14 bases between. The CDR3 DNA reads as TGTGCCAGCAGCCAAGAGGTCCGGACAGACCACTATGGCTACACCTTC. This translates into CASSQEVRTDHYGYTF.

This chain connects TRBV20-1 to TRBJ2-1; D unresolved. The CDR3 totals 10 residues. V was pared by 5 bases and J by 9 bases, with 8 bases between. Per the germline V gene, CDR1 is DFQATT and CDR2 is SNEGSKA (reference sequence). Here the CDR3 reads CSAERTEQFF. Written as DNA, the CDR3 is TGCAGTGCTGAACGTACTGAGCAGTTCTTC.

This clonotype occurred a few times. J is TRBJ2-3 and V is TRBV6-1; D unresolved. This CDR3 spans 13 amino acids. The germline V gene encodes CDR1 MNHNS and CDR2 SASEGT. The V gene lost 5 bases and the J gene lost 5 bases, with 11 bases spanning the gap. The chain's CDR3 is CASSLMKIDTQYF. The CDR3 region has the DNA TGTGCCAGCAGTTTGATGAAGATAGATACGCAGTATTTT.

V gene TRBV3-1 combines with J gene TRBJ2-3; 13 bases fit TRBD2. Trimming at V came to 4 bases and at J to 6 bases, leaving 4 bases not matched to a gene. CDR3 length equals 15 residues. CDR1 and CDR2 from the germline V gene are LGHDT and YNNKEL (reference sequence). This CDR3 reads CASSRGLAGVDTQYF. Written as DNA, the CDR3 is TGTGCCAGCAGCCGAGGACTAGCGGGGGTGGATACGCAGTATTTT.

This clonotype was observed at least ten times. The chain carries TRBV29-1 and TRBJ2-4, with 8 bases matching TRBD1. Germline CDR1 and CDR2: SQVTM and ANQGSEA. V dropped 4 bases and J dropped 7; count of bases not matched to a gene: 9. The CDR3 is 14 residues long. The CDR3 sequence is CSVALRQGANIQYF. The CDR3 DNA follows: TGCAGCGTTGCCCTCCGGCAGGGGGCTAACATTCAGTACTTC.

In its sample, this clonotype was seen once. CDR3 sequence (DNA): TGTGCCAGTAGAACAGGAAACAACAATGAGCAGTTCTTC. The encoded protein is CASRTGNNNEQFF. This sequence joins TRBV27 and TRBJ2-1; tentative D call: TRBD1 (5 bases). The CDR3 sequence is 13 residues long. Looked up from germline, CDR1 is MNHEY and CDR2 is SMNVEV (reference sequence). The ends were cut back, 9 bases at V and 5 bases at J, with 14 bases in the middle.

The gene calls are TRBV4-3 and TRBJ2-1; D uncertain. V was clipped by 0 bases and J by 0 bases, with 9 bases between them. Per the germline V gene, CDR1 is LGHNA and CDR2 is YSLEER. The CDR3 consists of 16 residues. The CDR3 sequence: CASSQEEASSYNEQFF. The CDR3 region has the DNA TGCGCCAGCAGCCAAGAAGAGGCGAGCTCCTACAATGAGCAGTTCTTC.

This clonotype was observed a handful of times. This chain joins TRBV7-2 and TRBJ1-2; a possible D gene is TRBD1 (5 bases). Trimming removed 1 base at V and 3 bases at J, with 15 bases between. Germline loops: CDR1 SGHTA, CDR2 FQGNSA. This CDR3 is built from 16 residues. The CDR3 region has the DNA TGTGCCAGCAGCTTAGGCGGGGGATTATACGACTATGGCTACACCTTC. Residues: CASSLGGGLYDYGYTF.

This clonotype came up many times. V is TRBV20-1 and J is TRBJ2-5, with a weak D call TRBD2 (5 bases). The CDR3 is made up of 13 amino acids. Germline CDR1 DFQATT, CDR2 SNEGSKA (reference sequence). V shed 3 bases and J shed 7 bases, with 15 bases lying between them. The CDR3 protein is CSASASRGSTQYF. The CDR3 nucleotides read TGCAGTGCTAGCGCCTCCCGGGGATCGACCCAGTACTTC.

This clonotype was counted a few times. The rearrangement joins TRBV18 to TRBJ1-5; D remains ambiguous. Per germline, CDR1 KGHSH and CDR2 LQKENI. Trimming shortened V by 6 bases and J by 4 bases, and 10 bases separated the two germline ends. This CDR3 comprises 13 residues. Written as DNA, the CDR3 is TGTGCCAGCTCTACGGACCTAAATCAGCCCCAGCATTTT. This encodes CASSTDLNQPQHF.